The 15 T cell receptor beta chains below come from one sample, sequenced in a study of neurological immune-mediated disorders. In TCRdb, the 5' RACE reads were re-called with MiXCR into one record per CDR3 protein. The data hold approximately 50,000 distinct CDR3 sequences, with 4.5% to 7% observed a single time. Sequencing was done on a sample of CD4+ T cells from blood. These TCRs come from a woman younger than 35 with multiple sclerosis.

This clonotype was detected many times. The genes are TRBV6-6 and TRBJ2-5, with 7 bases matching TRBD2. V was pared by 4 bases and J by 4 bases, with 3 bases of the junction left unmatched. Germline-derived CDR1 and CDR2 are MNHNY and SVGAGI (reference sequence). This CDR3 region has 13 residues. CDR3 amino acids: CASSLRLAETQYF. The CDR3 DNA is TGTGCCAGCAGTTTAAGACTAGCAGAGACCCAGTACTTC.

This clonotype was seen repeatedly, ten times or more. The CDR3 sequence is CASSLAWDGNTEAFF. The DNA for the CDR3 is TGCGCCAGCAGCTTGGCTTGGGACGGTAACACTGAAGCTTTCTTT. The rearrangement joins TRBV5-1 to TRBJ1-1, with D possibly TRBD1 on 5 matching bases. Germline CDR1 is SGHRS and CDR2 is YFSETQ. The CDR3 is made up of 15 amino acids. The V end was cut by 0 bases, the J end by 2 bases, with 11 bases between. Full variable domain (missing parts from reference TRBV5-1 and TRBJ1-1): KAGVTQTPRYLIKTRGQQVTLSCSPISGHRSVSWYQQTPGQGLQFLFEYFSETQRNKGNFPGRFSGRQFSNSRSEMNVSTLELGDSALYLCASSLAWDGNTEAFFGQGTRLTVV.

This clonotype showed up many times. This chain links TRBV6-6 with TRBJ2-5; no firm D call. Germline CDR1 and CDR2: MNHNY and SVGAGI (reference sequence). The CDR3 length is 11 residues. The V and J ends lost 8 bases and 5 bases respectively, with 9 bases between them. The CDR3 here is CASGLGETQYF. In DNA, the CDR3 is TGTGCCAGCGGGCTGGGGGAGACCCAGTACTTC.

This clonotype was seen repeatedly, ten times or more. The V gene is TRBV15, the J gene TRBJ2-1; possible D gene TRBD2, 5 bases. With 1 base removed from V and 8 bases from J, the gap between germline ends came to 18 bases. CDR1 LNHNV and CDR2 YYDKDF come from the germline V gene (reference sequence). CDR3 length: 16 residues. The CDR3 reads CATSRAARTFNDEQFF. DNA for the CDR3: TGTGCCACCAGCAGAGCAGCGAGGACTTTTAACGATGAGCAGTTCTTC. The full variable domain, its missing parts supplied by reference TRBV15 and TRBJ2-1, is DAMVIQNPRYQVTQFGKPVTLSCSQTLNHNVMYWYQQKSSQAPKLLFHYYDKDFNNEADTPDNFQSRRPNTSFCFLDIRSPGLGDTAMYLCATSRAARTFNDEQFFGPGTRLTVL.

This clonotype was detected many times. The chain recombines TRBV7-8 with TRBJ1-3; D gene unclear. CDR1 and CDR2 from the germline V gene are SGHVS and FQNEAQ. CDR3 length equals 15 residues. Trimming stripped 6 bases from V and 0 bases from J, with 12 bases between. For the CDR3, the DNA is TGTGCCAGCAGAAAACGGGTTAGCTCTGGAAACACCATATATTTT. It encodes CASRKRVSSGNTIYF.

This clonotype was observed a handful of times. V is TRBV20-1 and J is TRBJ2-7, with 7 bases lining up with TRBD1. This CDR3 is built from 15 residues. The V and J ends lost 1 base and 0 bases, in that order; junction bases with no gene match: 6. Germline V gene lookup returns CDR1 DFQATT and CDR2 SNEGSKA (reference sequence). CDR3 loop: CSARAPGQYSYEQYF. In nucleotides, the CDR3 is TGCAGTGCTAGAGCTCCGGGACAGTACTCCTACGAGCAGTACTTC.

This clonotype was observed many times. The chain has TRBV10-2 and TRBJ2-7; D unresolved. Per the germline V gene, CDR1 is WSHSY and CDR2 is SAAADI. The CDR3 is made up of 18 amino acids. V lost 3 bases and J lost 5, with 26 bases in between. This CDR3 reads CASSESFGPRKVPNEQYF. The CDR3 nucleotides are TGCGCCAGCAGTGAAAGTTTCGGGCCGAGGAAGGTCCCTAACGAGCAGTACTTC.

This clonotype was picked up many times. V and J are TRBV6-2 or TRBV6-3 and TRBJ2-5; D not resolved. Per germline, CDR1 MNHEY and CDR2 SVGEGT. This CDR3 has 13 amino acids. The V end lost 6 bases, the J end lost 5 bases, and 13 bases lay between the germline ends. Here the CDR3 reads CASSPEWRETQYF. In DNA, the CDR3 is TGTGCCAGCAGCCCCGAGTGGCGGGAGACCCAGTACTTC.

This clonotype was seen at least ten times. The chain combines TRBV5-5 with TRBJ2-3, with 8 bases that match TRBD2. J lost 5 bases, V lost 5 bases, and 7 bases had no gene match. Germline lookup yields CDR1 SGHKS and CDR2 YYEKEE (reference sequence). The CDR3 totals 14 residues. CDR3 nucleotides: TGTGCCAGCAGTTTTGGGACTAGACTAGATACGCAGTATTTT. It yields the protein CASSFGTRLDTQYF. The entire variable domain, with the rest obtained from reference TRBV5-5 and TRBJ2-3, is as follows: DAGVTQSPTHLIKTRGQQVTLRCSPISGHKSVSWYQQVLGQGPQFIFQYYEKEERGRGNFPDRFSARQFPNYSSELNVNALLLGDSALYLCASSFGTRLDTQYFGPGTRLTVL.

This clonotype showed up many times. The J gene is TRBJ1-5, the V gene TRBV15; 8 bases align to TRBD1. The CDR3 extends over 15 amino acids. Per germline, CDR1 LNHNV and CDR2 YYDKDF (reference sequence). J gave up 7 bases and V 0 bases, and 5 bases lay outside the gene matches. The CDR3 here is CATSREQGAPQPQHF. Here the CDR3 DNA reads TGTGCCACCAGCAGAGAGCAGGGGGCACCACAGCCCCAGCATTTT.

This clonotype was counted many times. V usage is TRBV24-1 and J usage is TRBJ2-1, with TRBD2 identical over 12 bases. J lost 0 bases, V lost 8 bases, and 7 bases had no gene match. The CDR3 consists of 17 residues. Per germline, CDR1 KGHDR and CDR2 SFDVKD. The CDR3 is CATTGTSGFSSYNEQFF. In DNA form, the CDR3 reads TGTGCCACCACTGGGACTAGCGGGTTCAGCTCCTACAATGAGCAGTTCTTC.

By frequency in the sample, this clonotype is medium-sized. The V call is TRBV28, the J call TRBJ1-2; D is unresolved. This CDR3 has 14 residues. The V and J ends lost 4 bases and 0 bases respectively, with 9 bases between them. Germline CDR1 and CDR2: MDHEN and SYDVKM. CDR3 in DNA: TGTGCCAGCAGTTCGGACTTTTCTAACTATGGCTACACCTTC. Its translation is CASSSDFSNYGYTF.

The table lists this clonotype with many counts. This chain links TRBV20-1 with TRBJ2-3; D gene ambiguous. The V gene lost 0 bases and the J gene lost 4 bases, with 14 bases spanning the gap. The CDR3 loop spans 15 amino acids. Germline-derived CDR1 and CDR2 are DFQATT and SNEGSKA (reference sequence). Here the CDR3 DNA reads TGCAGTGCTAGAGACCCGCCGGCTAGTTCAGATACGCAGTATTTT. Its translation is CSARDPPASSDTQYF.

In this sample, this clonotype turned up many times. The chain uses TRBV7-2 and TRBJ2-7; the match to TRBD1 covers 9 bases. The germline V gene has CDR1 SGHTA and CDR2 FQGNSA. This CDR3 is 15 amino acids long. V lost 2 bases, J lost 1 base, and 3 bases stayed unmatched. CDR3 region: CASSLQTGGSYEQYV. CDR3 DNA sequence: TGTGCCAGCAGCTTACAGACAGGGGGATCCTACGAGCAGTACGTC.

This clonotype is medium-sized by share. This chain uses TRBV20-1 with TRBJ1-1; no definite D call. Germline-derived CDR1 and CDR2 are DFQATT and SNEGSKA (reference sequence). There are 13 residues in the CDR3. V lost 3 bases, J lost 1 base, and 9 bases lay in between. The CDR3 DNA reads as TGCAGTGCTAGTCTACAGCCGAACACTGAAGCTTTCTTT. Residues: CSASLQPNTEAFF.